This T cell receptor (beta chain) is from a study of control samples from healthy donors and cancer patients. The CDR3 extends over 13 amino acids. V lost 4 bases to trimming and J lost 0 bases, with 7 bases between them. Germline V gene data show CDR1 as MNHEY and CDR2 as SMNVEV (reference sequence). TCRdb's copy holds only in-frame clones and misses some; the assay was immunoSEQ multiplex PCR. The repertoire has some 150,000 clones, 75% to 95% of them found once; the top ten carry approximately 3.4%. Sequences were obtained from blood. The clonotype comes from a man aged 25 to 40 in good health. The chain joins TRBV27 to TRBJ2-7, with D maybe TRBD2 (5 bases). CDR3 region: CASSSGSSYEQYF. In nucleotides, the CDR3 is TGTGCCAGCAGTTCGGGGAGCTCCTACGAGCAGTACTTC.